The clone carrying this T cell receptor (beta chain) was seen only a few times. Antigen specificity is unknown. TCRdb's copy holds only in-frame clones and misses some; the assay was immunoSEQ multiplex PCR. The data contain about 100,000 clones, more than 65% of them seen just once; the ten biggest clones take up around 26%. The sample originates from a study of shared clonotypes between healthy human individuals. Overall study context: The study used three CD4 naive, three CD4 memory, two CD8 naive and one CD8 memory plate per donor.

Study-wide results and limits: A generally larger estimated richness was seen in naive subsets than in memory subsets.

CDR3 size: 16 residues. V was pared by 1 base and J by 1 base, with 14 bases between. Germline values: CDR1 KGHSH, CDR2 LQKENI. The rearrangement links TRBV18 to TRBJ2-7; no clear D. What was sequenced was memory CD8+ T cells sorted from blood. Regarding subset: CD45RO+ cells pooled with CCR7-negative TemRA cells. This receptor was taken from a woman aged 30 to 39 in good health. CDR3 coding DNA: TGTGCCAGCTCACCACGGGCAGACCCAAGATCCTACGAGCAGTACTTC. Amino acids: CASSPRADPRSYEQYF.